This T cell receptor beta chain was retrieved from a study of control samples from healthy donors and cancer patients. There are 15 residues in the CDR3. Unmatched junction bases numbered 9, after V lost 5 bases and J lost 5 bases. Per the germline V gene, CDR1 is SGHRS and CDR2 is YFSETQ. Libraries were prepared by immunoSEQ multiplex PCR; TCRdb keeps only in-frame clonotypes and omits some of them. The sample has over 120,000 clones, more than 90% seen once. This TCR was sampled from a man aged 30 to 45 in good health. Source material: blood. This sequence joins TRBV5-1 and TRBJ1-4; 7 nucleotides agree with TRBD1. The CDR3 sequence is CASSRDQGENEKLFF. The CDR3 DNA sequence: TGCGCCAGCAGTCGTGACCAGGGGGAGAATGAAAAACTGTTTTTT. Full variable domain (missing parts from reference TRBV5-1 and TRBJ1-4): KAGVTQTPRYLIKTRGQQVTLSCSPISGHRSVSWYQQTPGQGLQFLFEYFSETQRNKGNFPGRFSGRQFSNSRSEMNVSTLELGDSALYLCASSRDQGENEKLFFGSGTQLSVL.